The following is a T cell receptor (beta chain) sequence with its context. This record comes from a study of breast tumors, draining lymph nodes, adjacent tissues. Trimming cost V 1 base and J 1 base, with 9 bases left between them. Germline V gene data show CDR1 as LNHDA and CDR2 as SQIVND (reference sequence). The CDR3 spans 15 residues. TCRdb reanalysed the multiplex PCR reads using MiXCR and keeps one entry per CDR3 protein. Here the sample spans roughly 11,000 distinct CDR3 sequences, about 53% being singletons. This receptor was taken from a female donor with breast cancer. Some clones in this sample may be carry-over from other donors' samples. The sequenced sample was breast tumor tissue. The V gene is TRBV19, the J gene TRBJ2-3; tentatively, D is TRBD1 (5 bases). Written as DNA, the CDR3 is TGTGCCAGTAGTATAGGCCAGGGTCGCACAGATACGCAGTATTTT. Its protein is CASSIGQGRTDTQYF.